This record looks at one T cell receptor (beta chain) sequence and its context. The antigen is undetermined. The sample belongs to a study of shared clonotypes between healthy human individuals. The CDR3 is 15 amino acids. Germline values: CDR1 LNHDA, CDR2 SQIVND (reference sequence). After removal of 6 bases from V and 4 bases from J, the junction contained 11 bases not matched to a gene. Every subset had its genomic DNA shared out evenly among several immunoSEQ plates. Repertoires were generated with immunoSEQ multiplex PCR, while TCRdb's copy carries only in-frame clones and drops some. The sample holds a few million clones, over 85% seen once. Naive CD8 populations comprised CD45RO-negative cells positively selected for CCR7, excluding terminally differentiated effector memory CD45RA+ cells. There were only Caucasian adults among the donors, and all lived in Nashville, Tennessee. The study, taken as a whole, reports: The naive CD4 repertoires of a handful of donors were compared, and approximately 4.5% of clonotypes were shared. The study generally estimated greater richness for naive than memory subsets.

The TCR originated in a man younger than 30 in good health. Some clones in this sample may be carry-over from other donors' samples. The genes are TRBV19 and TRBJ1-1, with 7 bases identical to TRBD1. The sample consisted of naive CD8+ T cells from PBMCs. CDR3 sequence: CASRFLGGVGTEAFF. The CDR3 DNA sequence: TGTGCCAGTAGGTTTCTAGGGGGCGTGGGCACTGAAGCTTTCTTT.